The clone carrying this T cell receptor (beta chain) was counted a few times. These data are taken from a study of blood T cell repertoires in COVID-19. For the study at large: Acute-phase and convalescent COVID-19 samples originated in the United States, Italy and Spain.

CDR1 and CDR2 from the germline V gene are LGHDT and YNNKEL (reference sequence). Between the trimmed V and J ends, which lost 6 bases and 7 bases, there was a span of 15 bases. There are 14 residues in the CDR3. Per the original data handling: Estimates of nucleated cell counts were drawn from the amplification of reference gene primers. TCRdb keeps only in-frame clones here, not all; method: immunoSEQ multiplex PCR. V and J calls and clone size follow that table, whereas D and trimming were derived from the DNA. The top ten clones hold about 13% of a sample with 70,000 to 95,000 clones, roughly four fifths of them seen once.

Source material: peripheral blood. J is TRBJ1-4 and V is TRBV3-1 (or the pseudogene TRBV3-2); perhaps TRBD1 as D (6 bases). The receptor was derived from a human donor in a cohort sampled during active COVID-19. For the CDR3, the DNA is TGTGCCAGCAGTCGAGGAGGGGGGGCTGAAAAACTGTTTTTT. Its protein is CASSRGGGAEKLFF.